Given below is one TCR beta chain in context. Trimming took 0 bases from V and 4 from J, leaving 3 bases between them. Germline CDR1 DFQATT, CDR2 SNEGSKA (reference sequence). There are 11 residues in the CDR3. This entry belongs to a study of T cell changes during pregnancy in multiple sclerosis. Using immunoSEQ multiplex PCR, the repertoire was profiled, and TCRdb retains in-frame clones only, with some absent. The profile shows some 63,000 clones, roughly nine tenths of them singletons. This clonotype originated in a female donor with multiple sclerosis, enrolled in a pregnancy study. The starting material was peripheral blood, obtained before pregnancy. The chain joins TRBV20-1 to TRBJ2-5; D gene uncertain. CDR3 nucleotide sequence: TGCAGTGCTAGAGATCGAGAGACCCAGTACTTC. This encodes CSARDRETQYF.